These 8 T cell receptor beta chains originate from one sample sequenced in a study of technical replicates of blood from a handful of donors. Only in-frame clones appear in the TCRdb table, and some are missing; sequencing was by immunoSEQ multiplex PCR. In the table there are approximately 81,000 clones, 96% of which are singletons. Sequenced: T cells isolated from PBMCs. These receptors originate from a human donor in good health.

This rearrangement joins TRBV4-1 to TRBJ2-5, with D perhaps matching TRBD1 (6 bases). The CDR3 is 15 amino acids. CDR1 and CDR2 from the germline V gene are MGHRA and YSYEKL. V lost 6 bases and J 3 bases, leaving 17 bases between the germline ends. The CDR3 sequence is CASRYIADRKETQYF. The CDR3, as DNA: TGCGCCAGCAGATACATAGCAGACAGGAAAGAGACCCAGTACTTC.

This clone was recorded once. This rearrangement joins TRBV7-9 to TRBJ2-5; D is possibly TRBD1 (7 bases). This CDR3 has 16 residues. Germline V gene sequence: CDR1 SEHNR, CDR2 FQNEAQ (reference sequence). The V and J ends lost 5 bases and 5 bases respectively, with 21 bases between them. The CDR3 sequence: CASSLTGEAWWETQYF. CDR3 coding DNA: TGTGCCAGCAGCCTCACAGGGGAGGCCTGGTGGGAGACCCAGTACTTC.

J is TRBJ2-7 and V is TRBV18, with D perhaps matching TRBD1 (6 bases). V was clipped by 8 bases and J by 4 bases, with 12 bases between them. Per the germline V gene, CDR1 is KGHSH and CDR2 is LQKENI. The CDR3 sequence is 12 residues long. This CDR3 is CASGGREYEQYF. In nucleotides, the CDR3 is TGTGCCAGCGGGGGCCGAGAATACGAGCAGTACTTC. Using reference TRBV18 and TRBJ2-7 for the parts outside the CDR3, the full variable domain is NAGVMQNPRHLVRRRGQEARLRCSPMKGHSHVYWYRQLPEEGLKFMVYLQKENIIDESGMPKERFSAEFPKEGPSILRIQQVVRGDSAAYFCASGGREYEQYFGPGTRLTVT.

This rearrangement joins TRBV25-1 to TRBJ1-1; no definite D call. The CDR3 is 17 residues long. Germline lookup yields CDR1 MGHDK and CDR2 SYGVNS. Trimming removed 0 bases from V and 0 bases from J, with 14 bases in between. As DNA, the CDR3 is TGTGCCAGCAGTGAATATCCCGTGGCATACATGAACACTGAAGCTTTCTTT. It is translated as CASSEYPVAYMNTEAFF.

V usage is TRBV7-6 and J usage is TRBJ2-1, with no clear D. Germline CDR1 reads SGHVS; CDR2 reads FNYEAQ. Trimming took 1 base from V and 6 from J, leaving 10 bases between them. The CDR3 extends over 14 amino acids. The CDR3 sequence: CASSLDPDSNEQFF. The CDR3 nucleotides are TGTGCCAGCAGCTTAGATCCAGACTCCAATGAGCAGTTCTTC.

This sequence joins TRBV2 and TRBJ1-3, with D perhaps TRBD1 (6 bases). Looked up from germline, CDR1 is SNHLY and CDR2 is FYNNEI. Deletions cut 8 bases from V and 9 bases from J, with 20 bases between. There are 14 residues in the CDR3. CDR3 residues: CASGETGLRGTIYF. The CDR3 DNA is TGTGCCAGCGGGGAGACAGGTTTAAGGGGCACCATATATTTT. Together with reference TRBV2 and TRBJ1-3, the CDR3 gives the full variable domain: EPEVTQTPSHQVTQMGQEVILRCVPISNHLYFYWYRQILGQKVEFLVSFYNNEISEKSEIFDDQFSVERPDGSNFTLKIRSTKLEDSAMYFCASGETGLRGTIYFGEGSWLTVV.

In nucleotides, the CDR3 is TGTGCCAGCAGCGAATTCTTCGAGGGTAAGCAGTACTTC. The encoded protein is CASSEFFEGKQYF. This chain links TRBV2 with TRBJ2-7, with a weak D call TRBD2 (5 bases). This CDR3 is 13 amino acids long. The V gene's germline CDR1 is SNHLY and CDR2 FYNNEI. V was cut by 6 bases and J by 8 bases, with 17 bases left in between.

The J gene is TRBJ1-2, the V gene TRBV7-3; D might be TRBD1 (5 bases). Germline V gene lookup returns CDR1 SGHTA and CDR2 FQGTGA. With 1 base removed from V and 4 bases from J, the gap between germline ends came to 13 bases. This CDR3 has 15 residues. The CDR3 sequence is CASSLNARDFYGYTF. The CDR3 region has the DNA TGTGCCAGCAGCTTAAACGCCAGGGATTTCTATGGCTACACCTTC. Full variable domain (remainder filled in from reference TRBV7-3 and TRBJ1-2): GAGVSQTPSNKVTEKGKYVELRCDPISGHTALYWYRQSLGQGPEFLIYFQGTGAADDSGLPNDRFFAVRPEGSVSTLKIQRTERGDSAVYLCASSLNARDFYGYTFGSGTRLTVV.